The clone carrying this T cell receptor (beta chain) has ten or more counts. Its specificity is unknown. V lost 0 bases to trimming and J lost 5 bases, with 11 bases between them. Germline V gene data show CDR1 as MNHEY and CDR2 as SVGAGI. This CDR3 has 15 amino acids. UMIs and a universal primer site were added when TCR cDNA was made by 5'RACE template switching. TCRdb re-called the 5' RACE reads through MiXCR, storing one row per CDR3 protein. The sample shows more than 90,000 distinct CDR3 sequences, about 7.2% of them seen only once. The source of the sample is a study of T cells after yellow fever vaccination. Findings and caveats of the study: The secondary response was weaker, and its peak arrived faster, on day 5 versus 15. Booster sampling recovered most clones from primary vaccination (approximately 97% CD4, around 90% CD8). Only a minor proportion of clonotypes was detected across both CD4 and CD8 compartments.

The source of this sequence is a man in his late teens or twenties who received the YFV17D yellow fever vaccine. The rearrangement links TRBV6-5 to TRBJ2-1; D is perhaps TRBD2 (6 bases). Sequenced here: CD4+ T cells sorted from PBMCs, sampled around 45 days after the first yellow fever vaccination. DNA for the CDR3: TGTGCCAGCAGTTACTCGAAATTAGCGGACAATGAGCAGTTCTTC. It codes for CASSYSKLADNEQFF.